This TCR beta chain was recovered during a study of OX40 agonist ivuxolimab in advanced cancers. Any history of autoimmune disease or systemic immunosuppression disqualified patients. The investigators sampled blood at baseline, at cycle 4 day 1, and at cycle 7 day 1. Trimming cost V 2 bases and J 1 base, with 8 bases left between them. Germline CDR1 and CDR2: KGHSH and LQKENI. This CDR3 spans 14 amino acids. This clone has only a few counts. The antigen remains unidentified. Study-wide results and limits: In CD8+ T cells, expanded clones were on average more numerous than in CD4+. Among the lowest levels of clonal expansion were found in partial responders at 0.1-3.0 mg/kg.

Clones were sequenced by immunoSEQ multiplex PCR, and TCRdb holds only the in-frame ones, with some missing. Among approximately 70,000 clones listed, around 79% were seen once. This TCR derives from an adult with an advanced solid tumor such as melanoma, head and neck, liver or kidney cancer. Sequencing was performed on CD4+ or CD8+ T cells sorted from blood, taken in a trial of the OX40 agonist ivuxolimab. V usage is TRBV18 and J usage is TRBJ1-1; D perhaps matches TRBD1 (5 bases). Here the CDR3 DNA reads TGTGCCAGCTCACCAGACAGCAAGAACACTGAAGCTTTCTTT. Protein product: CASSPDSKNTEAFF.